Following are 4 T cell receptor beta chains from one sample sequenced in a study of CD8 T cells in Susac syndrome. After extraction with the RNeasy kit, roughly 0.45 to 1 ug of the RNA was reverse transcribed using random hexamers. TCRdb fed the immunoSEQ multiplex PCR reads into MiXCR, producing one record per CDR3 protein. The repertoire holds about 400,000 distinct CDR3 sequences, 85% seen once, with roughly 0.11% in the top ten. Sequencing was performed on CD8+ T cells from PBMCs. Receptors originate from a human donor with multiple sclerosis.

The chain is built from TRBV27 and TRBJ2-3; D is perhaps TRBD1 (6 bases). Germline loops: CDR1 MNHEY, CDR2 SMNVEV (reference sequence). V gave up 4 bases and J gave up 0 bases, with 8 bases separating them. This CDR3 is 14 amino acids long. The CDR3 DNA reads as TGTGCCAGCAGTTACGGGACAAGCACAGATACGCAGTATTTT. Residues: CASSYGTSTDTQYF.

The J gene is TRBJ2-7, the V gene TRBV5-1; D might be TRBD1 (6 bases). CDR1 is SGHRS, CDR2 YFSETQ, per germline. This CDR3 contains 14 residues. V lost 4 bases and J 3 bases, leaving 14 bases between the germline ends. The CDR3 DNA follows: TGCGCCAGCAGCGTCCGGGACACCGGCTACGAGCAGTACTTC. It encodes CASSVRDTGYEQYF.

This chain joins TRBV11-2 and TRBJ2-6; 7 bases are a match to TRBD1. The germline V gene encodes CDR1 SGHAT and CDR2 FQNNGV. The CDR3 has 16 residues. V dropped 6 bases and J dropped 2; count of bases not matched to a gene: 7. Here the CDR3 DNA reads TGTGCCAGCAGAACAATGACAGGGACTGGGGCCAACGTCCTGACTTTC. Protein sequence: CASRTMTGTGANVLTF.

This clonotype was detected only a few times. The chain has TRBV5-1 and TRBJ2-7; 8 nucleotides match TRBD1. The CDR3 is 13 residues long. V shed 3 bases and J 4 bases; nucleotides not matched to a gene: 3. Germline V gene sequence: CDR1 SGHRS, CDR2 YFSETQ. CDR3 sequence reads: CASSSDRVYEQYF. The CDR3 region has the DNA TGCGCCAGCAGCTCGGACAGGGTGTACGAGCAGTACTTC.